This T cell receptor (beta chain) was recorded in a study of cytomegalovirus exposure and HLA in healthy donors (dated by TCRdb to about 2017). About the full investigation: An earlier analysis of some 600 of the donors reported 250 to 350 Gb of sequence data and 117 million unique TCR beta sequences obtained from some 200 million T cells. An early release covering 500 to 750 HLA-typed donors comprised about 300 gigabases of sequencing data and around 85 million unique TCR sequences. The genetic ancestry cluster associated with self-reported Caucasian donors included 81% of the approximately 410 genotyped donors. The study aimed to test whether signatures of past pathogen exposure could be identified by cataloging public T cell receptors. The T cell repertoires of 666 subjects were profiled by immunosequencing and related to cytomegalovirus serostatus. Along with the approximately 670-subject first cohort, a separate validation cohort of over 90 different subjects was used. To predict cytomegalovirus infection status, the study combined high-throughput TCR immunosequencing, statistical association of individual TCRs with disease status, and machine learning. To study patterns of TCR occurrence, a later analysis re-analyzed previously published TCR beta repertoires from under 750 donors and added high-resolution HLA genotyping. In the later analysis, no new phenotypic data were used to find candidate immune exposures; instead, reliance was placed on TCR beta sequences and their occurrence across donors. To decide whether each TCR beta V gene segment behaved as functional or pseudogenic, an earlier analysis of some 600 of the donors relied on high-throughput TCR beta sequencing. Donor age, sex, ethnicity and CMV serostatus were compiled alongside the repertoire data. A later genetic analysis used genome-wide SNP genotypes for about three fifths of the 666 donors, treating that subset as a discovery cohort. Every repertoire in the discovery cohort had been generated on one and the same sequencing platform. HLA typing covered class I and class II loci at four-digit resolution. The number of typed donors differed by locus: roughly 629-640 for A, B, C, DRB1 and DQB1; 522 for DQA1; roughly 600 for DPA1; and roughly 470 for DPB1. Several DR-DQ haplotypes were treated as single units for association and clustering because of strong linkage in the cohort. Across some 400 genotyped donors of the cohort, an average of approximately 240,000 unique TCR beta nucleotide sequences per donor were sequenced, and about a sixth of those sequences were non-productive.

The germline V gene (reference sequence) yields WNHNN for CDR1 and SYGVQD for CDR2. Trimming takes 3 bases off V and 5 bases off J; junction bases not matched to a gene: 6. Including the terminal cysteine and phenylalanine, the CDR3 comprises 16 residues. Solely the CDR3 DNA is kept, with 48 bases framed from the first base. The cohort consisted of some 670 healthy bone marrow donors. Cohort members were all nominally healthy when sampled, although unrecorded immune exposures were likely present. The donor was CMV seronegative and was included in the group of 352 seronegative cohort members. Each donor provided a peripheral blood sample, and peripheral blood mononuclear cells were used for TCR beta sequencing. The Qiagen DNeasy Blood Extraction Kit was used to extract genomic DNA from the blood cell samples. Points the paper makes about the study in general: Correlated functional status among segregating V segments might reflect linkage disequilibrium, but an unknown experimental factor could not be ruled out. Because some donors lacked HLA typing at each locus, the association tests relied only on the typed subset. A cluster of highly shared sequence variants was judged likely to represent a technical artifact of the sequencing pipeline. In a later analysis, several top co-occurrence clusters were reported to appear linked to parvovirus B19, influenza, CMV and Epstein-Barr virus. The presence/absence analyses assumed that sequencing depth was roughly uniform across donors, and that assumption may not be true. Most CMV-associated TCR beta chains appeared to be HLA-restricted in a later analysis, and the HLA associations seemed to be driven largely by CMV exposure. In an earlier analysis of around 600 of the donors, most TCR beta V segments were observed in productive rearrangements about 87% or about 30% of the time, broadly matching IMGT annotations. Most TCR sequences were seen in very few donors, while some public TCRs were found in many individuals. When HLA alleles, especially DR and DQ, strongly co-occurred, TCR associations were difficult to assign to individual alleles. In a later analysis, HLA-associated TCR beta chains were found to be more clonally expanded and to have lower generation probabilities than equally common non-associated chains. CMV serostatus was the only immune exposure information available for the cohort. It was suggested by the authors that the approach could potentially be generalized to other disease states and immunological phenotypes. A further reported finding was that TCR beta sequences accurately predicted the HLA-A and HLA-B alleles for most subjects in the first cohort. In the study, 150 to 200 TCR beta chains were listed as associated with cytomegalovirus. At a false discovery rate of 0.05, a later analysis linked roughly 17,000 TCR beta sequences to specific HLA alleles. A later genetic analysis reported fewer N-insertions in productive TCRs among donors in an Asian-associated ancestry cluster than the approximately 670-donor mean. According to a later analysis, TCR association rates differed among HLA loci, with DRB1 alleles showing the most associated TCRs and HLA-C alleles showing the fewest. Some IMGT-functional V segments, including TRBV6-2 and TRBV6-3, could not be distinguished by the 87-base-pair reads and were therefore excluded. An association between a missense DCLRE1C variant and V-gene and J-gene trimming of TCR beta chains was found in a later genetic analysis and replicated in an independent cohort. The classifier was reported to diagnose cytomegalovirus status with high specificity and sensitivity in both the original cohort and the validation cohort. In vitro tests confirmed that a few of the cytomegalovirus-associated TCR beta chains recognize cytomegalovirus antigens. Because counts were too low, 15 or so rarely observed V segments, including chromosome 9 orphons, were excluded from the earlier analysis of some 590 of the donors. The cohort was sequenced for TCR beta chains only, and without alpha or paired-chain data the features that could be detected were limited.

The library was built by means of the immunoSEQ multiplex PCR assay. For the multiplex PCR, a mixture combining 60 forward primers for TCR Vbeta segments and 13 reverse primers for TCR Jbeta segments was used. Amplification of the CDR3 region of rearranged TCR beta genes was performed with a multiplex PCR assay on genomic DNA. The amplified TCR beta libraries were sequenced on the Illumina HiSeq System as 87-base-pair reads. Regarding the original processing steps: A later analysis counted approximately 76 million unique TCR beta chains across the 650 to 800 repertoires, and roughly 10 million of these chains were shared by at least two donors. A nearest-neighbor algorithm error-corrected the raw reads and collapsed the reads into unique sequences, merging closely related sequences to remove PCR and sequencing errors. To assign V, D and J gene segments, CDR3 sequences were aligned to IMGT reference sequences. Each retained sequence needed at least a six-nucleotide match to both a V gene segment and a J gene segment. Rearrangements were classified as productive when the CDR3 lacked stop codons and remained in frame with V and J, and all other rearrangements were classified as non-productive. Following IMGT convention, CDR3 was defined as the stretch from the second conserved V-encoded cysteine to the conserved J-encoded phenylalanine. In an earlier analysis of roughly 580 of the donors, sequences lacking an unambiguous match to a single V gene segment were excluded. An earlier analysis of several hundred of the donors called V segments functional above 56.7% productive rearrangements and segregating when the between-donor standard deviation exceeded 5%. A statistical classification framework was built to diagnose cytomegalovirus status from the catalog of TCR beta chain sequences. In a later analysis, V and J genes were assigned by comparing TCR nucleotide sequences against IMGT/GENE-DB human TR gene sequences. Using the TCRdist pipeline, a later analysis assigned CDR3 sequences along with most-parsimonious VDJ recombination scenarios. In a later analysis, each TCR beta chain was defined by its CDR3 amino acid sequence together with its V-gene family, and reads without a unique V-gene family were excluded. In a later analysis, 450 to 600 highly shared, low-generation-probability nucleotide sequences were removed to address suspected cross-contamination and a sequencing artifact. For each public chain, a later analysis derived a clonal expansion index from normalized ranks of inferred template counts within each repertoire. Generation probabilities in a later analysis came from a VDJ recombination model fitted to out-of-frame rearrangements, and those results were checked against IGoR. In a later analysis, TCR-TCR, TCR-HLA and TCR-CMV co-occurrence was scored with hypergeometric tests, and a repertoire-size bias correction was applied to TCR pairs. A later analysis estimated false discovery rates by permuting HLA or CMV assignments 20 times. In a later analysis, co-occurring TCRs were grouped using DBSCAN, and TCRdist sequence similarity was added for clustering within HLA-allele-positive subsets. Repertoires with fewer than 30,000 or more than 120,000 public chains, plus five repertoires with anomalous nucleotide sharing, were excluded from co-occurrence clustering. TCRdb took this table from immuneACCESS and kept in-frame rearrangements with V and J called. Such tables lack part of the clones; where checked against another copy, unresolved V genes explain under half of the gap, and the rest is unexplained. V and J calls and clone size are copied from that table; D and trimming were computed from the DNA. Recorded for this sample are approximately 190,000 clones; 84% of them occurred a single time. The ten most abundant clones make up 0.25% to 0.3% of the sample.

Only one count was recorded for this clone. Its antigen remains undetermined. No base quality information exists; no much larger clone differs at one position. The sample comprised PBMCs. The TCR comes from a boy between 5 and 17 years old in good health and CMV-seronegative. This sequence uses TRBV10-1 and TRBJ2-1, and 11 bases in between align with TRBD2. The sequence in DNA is TGCGCCAGCAGTGACCACTTAGCGGGGGGGGACAATGAGCAGTTCTTC. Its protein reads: CASSDHLAGGDNEQFF.